The sequence of this T cell receptor beta chain was determined in a study of blood T cell repertoires in COVID-19. Background on the study: Donors in the United States, Italy and Spain gave samples during acute or convalescent COVID-19. The analysed material was cDNA or gDNA that came from T cells, B-cell-depleted T cells, or PBMCs.

Original processing notes: Scientists estimated how many nucleated cells there were by amplifying reference gene primers. The repertoire was sequenced with immunoSEQ multiplex PCR; TCRdb's copy has only in-frame clones and lacks some. V and J calls and clone size follow that table, whereas D and trimming were derived from the DNA. There are roughly 100,000 clones in the sample; 85% occur only once, and around 4.1% lies in the top ten. Trimming removed 3 bases from V and 1 base from J, with 10 bases in between. The CDR3 consists of 15 residues. The germline CDR1 and CDR2 sequences are MNHNS and SASEGT.

The rearrangement uses TRBV6-1 and TRBJ1-5; no reliable D call. What was sequenced was peripheral blood. This clonotype was sampled from a man between 50 and 59 years old with acute or convalescent COVID-19. The CDR3 loop is CASSEEDGSNQPQHF. The CDR3 bases are TGTGCCAGCAGTGAGGAGGACGGGAGCAATCAGCCCCAGCATTTT.